Listed here is a single T cell receptor beta chain. The J segment lost 2 bases and the V segment lost 3 bases, leaving 4 bases of the junction unmatched. The CDR3 is 13 residues long. Germline CDR1 is SQVTM and CDR2 is ANQGSEA. In the original processing: Amplification with reference gene primers provided the estimates of nucleated cell counts. The data were produced by immunoSEQ multiplex PCR, yet TCRdb's version contains in-frame clones alone and is incomplete. V and J calls and clone size follow that table, whereas D and trimming were derived from the DNA. The sample holds 200,000 to 250,000 clones, 70% to 90% seen once. This record comes from a study of blood T cell repertoires in COVID-19. In the study overall: The United States, Italy and Spain provided the acute and convalescent COVID-19 samples. Nucleic acid was either cDNA or gDNA, and it came from T cells, B-cell-depleted T cells, or PBMCs.

This sequence joins TRBV29-1 and TRBJ2-7; TRBD1 matches 7 bases. The receptor's source is a woman aged 18 to 35 who had recovered from COVID-19. Specimen: peripheral blood. The CDR3 loop is CSVDGTDTYEQYF. The CDR3 DNA reads as TGCAGCGTTGATGGGACAGACACCTACGAGCAGTACTTC.